The TCR beta chain under discussion was sequenced for a study of post-analysis software for immune sequencing data. Study conclusions and caveats: Strong co-clustering by F measure was evident for samples that had been prepared in the same batch. The five TRBV segments detected at higher frequency in patients than in controls included TRBV5-6, TRBV5-1 and TRBV20-1.

This CDR3 has 14 residues. Trimming removed 1 base at V and 2 bases at J, with 10 bases between. The germline V gene encodes CDR1 DFQATT and CDR2 SNEGSKA (reference sequence). Unique molecular identifiers featured in each of the TCR beta cDNA libraries. A population of 1 to 10 million T cells gave rise to roughly 500,000 cDNA molecules. From the PCR reads, TCRdb called clonotypes with MiXCR, one entry per CDR3 protein. Of about 680,000 distinct CDR3 sequences in the sample, approximately 60% are singletons; the top ten hold approximately 11%. This clonotype was counted a few times. What it recognizes is unknown.

The specimen was blood. The rearrangement joins TRBV20-1 to TRBJ2-3; the D gene could be TRBD1 or TRBD2 (5 bases each). The TCR was taken from a girl aged 2 to 9 with multiple sclerosis. CDR3 bases: TGCAGTGCTAGAGTCGCAGGGACCACAGATACGCAGTATTTT. Translating gives CSARVAGTTDTQYF.